These T cell receptor beta chains were read from a single sample in a study of CD8+ T cells in alopecia areata. TCRdb keeps only in-frame clones here, not all; method: immunoSEQ multiplex PCR. The profile shows about 90,000 clones, roughly 40% of them singletons. Material: CD8+ T cells sorted from blood, obtained at week 24, from a patient treated with tofacitinib. The receptors were sampled from a human donor with alopecia areata. The CDR3 runs from the conserved cysteine through the conserved F or W. A D gene is named only where the DNA matches it firmly. Clone size is not always given. Where it is, it says once, few, many or a class for expanded clones.

cdr3_length j_call d_call clone_size v_call cdr3_aa cdr3_nt
16 TRBJ2-3 TRBD2 - TRBV7-9 CASSSTSGRWTDTQYF TGTGCCAGCAGCTCGACTAGCGGGAGGTGGACAGATACGCAGTATTTT
15 TRBJ2-1 TRBD2 few TRBV6-1 CASSGTSGRYNEQFF TGTGCCAGCAGCGGGACTAGCGGGAGGTACAATGAGCAGTTCTTC
12 TRBJ2-7 - few TRBV7-2 CASLEGSYEQYF TGTGCCAGCCTCGAAGGTTCCTACGAGCAGTACTTC
14 TRBJ1-1 - few TRBV7-9 CASSGELMNTEAFF TGTGCCAGCAGCGGGGAACTAATGAACACTGAAGCTTTCTTT
13 TRBJ2-7 - - TRBV27 CASSLGLFYEQYF TGTGCCAGCAGCCTCGGACTGTTCTACGAGCAGTACTTC
15 TRBJ2-1 - few TRBV6-4 CASSDSNRGRNEQFF TGTGCCAGCAGTGACTCGAATAGGGGTCGGAATGAGCAGTTCTTC
15 TRBJ2-7 TRBD2 - TRBV18 CASSPTSGTPYKQYF TGTGCCAGCTCACCGACTAGCGGGACCCCCTACAAGCAGTACTTC
15 TRBJ2-7 TRBD2 - TRBV6-5 CASRERLAGFYEQYF TGTGCCAGCAGGGAACGACTAGCGGGATTCTACGAGCAGTACTTC
18 TRBJ2-7 - few TRBV7-2 CASSREYPSALNSYEQYF TGTGCCAGCAGCAGAGAGTACCCAAGTGCCCTAAACTCCTACGAGCAGTACTTC
13 TRBJ1-1 - - TRBV7-9 CASRGSVNTEAFF TGTGCCAGCCGCGGGTCGGTGAACACTGAAGCTTTCTTT
11 TRBJ2-5 - few TRBV29-1 CSPVGLGTQYF TGCAGCCCTGTCGGTCTCGGGACCCAGTACTTC
14 TRBJ2-7 - - TRBV4-1 CASSQETGRHEQYF TGCGCCAGCAGCCAAGAGACAGGGAGGCACGAGCAGTACTTC
11 TRBJ2-2 - - TRBV7-9 CASSLFGELFF TGTGCCAGCAGCCTGTTCGGGGAGCTGTTTTTT
13 TRBJ2-7 - - TRBV27 CASSWGAPYEQYF TGTGCCAGCAGTTGGGGAGCACCCTACGAGCAGTACTTC
16 TRBJ2-3 - - TRBV16 CASSPGGRSPTDTQYF TGTGCCAGCAGCCCCGGGGGCCGTTCACCCACAGATACGCAGTATTTT
15 TRBJ2-7 TRBD1 - TRBV29-1 CSVESGTGFGYEQYF TGCAGCGTTGAATCCGGGACAGGGTTTGGCTACGAGCAGTACTTC
12 TRBJ2-3 - - TRBV15 CATSRMADTQYF TGTGCCACCAGCAGAATGGCAGATACGCAGTATTTT
17 TRBJ1-1 - - TRBV4-2 CASSQAMKGPKNTEAFF TGTGCCAGCAGCCAAGCGATGAAGGGGCCCAAGAACACTGAAGCTTTCTTT
14 TRBJ2-2 - - TRBV29-1 CSVTGVAGTGELFF TGCAGCGTCACGGGGGTAGCAGGTACCGGGGAGCTGTTTTTT
12 TRBJ1-1 - few TRBV25-1 CASSQKNTEAFF TGTGCCAGCAGCCAGAAGAACACTGAAGCTTTCTTT
15 TRBJ2-2 TRBD1 - TRBV6-1 CASGQDRINTGELFF TGTGCCAGCGGCCAGGACAGGATAAACACCGGGGAGCTGTTTTTT
13 TRBJ2-7 TRBD1 - TRBV6-1 CASSPGTGYEQYF TGTGCCAGCAGTCCCGGGACAGGCTACGAGCAGTACTTC
13 TRBJ1-2 - - TRBV11-2 CASSQGRSYGYTF TGTGCCAGCAGCCAAGGCCGGAGCTATGGCTACACCTTC
13 TRBJ2-2 - few TRBV30 CAWSGGGTGELFF TGTGCCTGGAGTGGTGGGGGCACCGGGGAGCTGTTTTTT
15 TRBJ2-3 TRBD2 few TRBV7-9 CASISSGSRTDTQYF TGTGCCAGCATCTCTAGCGGGAGTCGGACAGATACGCAGTATTTT
18 TRBJ1-4 TRBD1 - TRBV23-1 CASSPEDRSAATNEKLFF TGCGCCAGCAGTCCCGAGGACAGGTCGGCTGCAACTAATGAAAAACTGTTTTTT
14 TRBJ2-7 - - TRBV29-1 CSVVTEPTGYEQYF TGCAGCGTTGTGACAGAACCTACGGGCTACGAGCAGTACTTC
15 TRBJ2-1 TRBD2 - TRBV2 CASSPGLAGVYEQFF TGTGCCAGCAGCCCGGGACTAGCGGGAGTTTATGAGCAGTTCTTC
13 TRBJ2-2 - once TRBV11-3 CASSLRGSAELFF TGTGCCAGCAGCCTGAGGGGCTCCGCGGAGCTGTTTTTT
15 TRBJ2-5 - - TRBV5-1 CASSLAGVDQETQYF TGCGCCAGCAGCTTGGCCGGAGTAGATCAAGAGACCCAGTACTTC
16 TRBJ2-1 TRBD2 - TRBV9 CASSALLAGVGYEQFF TGTGCCAGCAGCGCTCTATTAGCGGGAGTTGGGTATGAGCAGTTCTTC
17 TRBJ2-3 TRBD1 - TRBV4-1 CASSQDLRGQVKYTQYF TGCGCCAGCAGCCAAGATTTGAGGGGGCAGGTTAAGTATACGCAGTATTTT
15 TRBJ1-2 - - TRBV5-1 CASSLEAGASDGYTF TGCGCCAGCAGCTTGGAAGCAGGGGCTAGTGATGGCTACACCTTC
15 TRBJ1-1 - few TRBV4-2 CASSQERHMNTEAFF TGTGCCAGCAGCCAAGAGAGGCACATGAACACTGAAGCTTTCTTT
15 TRBJ2-2 TRBD2 - TRBV6-5 CASRPGTSVAGELFF TGTGCCAGCAGGCCTGGGACTAGCGTTGCCGGGGAGCTGTTTTTT
15 TRBJ2-2 TRBD1 - TRBV7-9 CASSAGDRGPGELFF TGTGCCAGCAGCGCCGGGGACAGGGGACCCGGGGAGCTGTTTTTT
12 TRBJ2-5 - once TRBV7-9 CASSAYVETQYF TGTGCCAGCAGCGCCTATGTCGAGACCCAGTACTTC
12 TRBJ2-7 - once TRBV7-8 CASSSPLGWQYF TGTGCCAGCAGCTCACCGCTAGGGTGGCAGTACTTC
14 TRBJ2-1 - - TRBV7-9 CASSLAGRNNEQFF TGTGCCAGCAGCTTAGCGGGGAGGAACAATGAGCAGTTCTTC
12 TRBJ2-2 - - TRBV13 CASSLVAGELFF TGTGCCAGCAGCTTAGTTGCCGGGGAGCTGTTTTTT
14 TRBJ2-1 - - TRBV29-1 CSVEPGRTYNEQFF TGCAGCGTTGAACCGGGACGAACCTACAATGAGCAGTTCTTC
16 TRBJ2-5 - few TRBV30 CAWSGTRLASQETQYF TGTGCCTGGAGTGGAACGAGGCTAGCGAGCCAAGAGACCCAGTACTTC
14 TRBJ2-3 TRBD2 - TRBV30 CAWSNGRALDTQYF TGTGCCTGGAGTAACGGGAGGGCCCTGGATACGCAGTATTTT
13 TRBJ1-1 - few TRBV29-1 CSVGSGSITEAFF TGCAGCGTTGGGTCAGGATCGATCACTGAAGCTTTCTTT
15 TRBJ2-1 TRBD2 - TRBV5-1 CASSLAGGYYNEQFF TGCGCCAGCAGCTTGGCGGGAGGGTACTACAATGAGCAGTTCTTC
11 TRBJ2-1 TRBD1 - TRBV27 CASSLGTGEFF TGTGCCAGCAGTTTGGGGACAGGGGAGTTCTTC
15 TRBJ1-1 - - TRBV9 CASSVGTGSNTEAFF TGTGCCAGCAGCGTAGGCACAGGGTCTAACACTGAAGCTTTCTTT
11 TRBJ2-1 - - TRBV30 CVAIHYNEQFF TGTGTGGCGATTCACTACAATGAGCAGTTCTTC
16 TRBJ2-7 - - TRBV30 CAWSLVRLGGQYEQYF TGTGCCTGGAGCCTTGTAAGGCTAGGGGGTCAGTACGAGCAGTACTTC
16 TRBJ2-1 TRBD1 few TRBV29-1 CSVDGIRDREYNEQFF TGCAGCGTTGATGGAATACGGGACAGGGAATACAATGAGCAGTTCTTC
11 TRBJ2-1 - - TRBV5-4 CASSLSREWIF TGTGCCAGCAGCTTGAGCAGGGAGTGGATCTTC